The present TCR beta chain was sequenced within a study of cytomegalovirus exposure and HLA in healthy donors. The CDR3 extends over 13 amino acids. CDR1 and CDR2 from the germline V gene are SGHTA and FQGTGA. V lost 2 bases to trimming and J lost 10 bases; unmatched junction nucleotides: 1. This clone was recorded a few times. PCR primers comprised 60 Vbeta and 13 Jbeta primers. Method: immunoSEQ multiplex PCR; TCRdb's copy keeps in-frame clones and lacks some. The table shows some 190,000 clones, with about three quarters occurring only once. This receptor was identified in a woman between 40 and 50 years old in good health and CMV-seronegative. The V and J genes are TRBV7-3 and TRBJ2-1, with 11 positions matching TRBD2. Sequenced sample: PBMCs. CDR3 residues: CASSLGTSGEQFF. In DNA, the CDR3 is TGTGCCAGCAGCTTAGGGACTAGCGGCGAGCAGTTCTTC.